The present entry profiles one T cell receptor beta chain with its context. Only in-frame clones appear in the TCRdb table, and some are missing; sequencing was by immunoSEQ multiplex PCR. Of some 550,000 clones in the sample, around 97% were seen once. The sample belongs to a study of shared clonotypes between healthy human individuals. Study at large: Each donor contributed plates that comprised three CD4 naive, three CD4 memory, two CD8 naive and one CD8 memory.

A CD45RA-negative memory subset and a CD45RA+ naive subset were separated from the CD4+ cells. The sample taken for sequencing was naive CD4+ T cells sorted from blood. Subset reported: CD45RA+ positively selected. This TCR came from a woman aged 30 to 39 in good health.

CDR3 nucleotide sequence: TGTGCCAGCAGCTTGGTGGGCAGGGAGGGAACTGAAGCTTTCTTT. This gives the protein CASSLVGREGTEAFF. The rearrangement links TRBV5-4 to TRBJ1-1; TRBD1 might be the D (5 bases). Trimming left V 0 bases short and J 5 bases short, with 14 bases between. This CDR3 comprises 15 residues. Germline CDR1 and CDR2: SGHNT and YYREEE (reference sequence).